This T cell receptor (beta chain) comes out of a study of glioma-infiltrating T cells. Study outcomes and limitations: Gliomas, especially low-grade, showed above-expected tissue-blood divergence; non-neoplastic patients showed below. Only very few CDR3 sequences appeared in both tissue and blood.

This clonotype was counted a few times. Its cognate antigen is unknown. The V and J ends lost 4 bases and 2 bases, in that order; junction bases with no gene match: 7. CDR1 SEHNR and CDR2 FQNEAQ come from the germline V gene (reference sequence). This CDR3 has 16 residues. TCR alpha and beta CDR3 regions were amplified from RNA using iRepertoire nested multiplex PCR. Tissue mRNA or PBMC total RNA, about 95-450 ng, went into one-step reverse transcription and amplification. MiXCR, run by TCRdb on the multiplex PCR reads, gives a single entry per CDR3 protein. The sample has about 200,000 distinct CDR3 sequences; about 31% are singletons.

The clonotype was recovered from a human donor with low-grade glioma or glioblastoma, undergoing nonglioma brain surgery, or in good health (not recorded which). The chain is built from TRBV7-9 and TRBJ2-4; 8 positions match TRBD1. Sequencing was performed on glioma tissue, nonneoplastic brain tissue, or PBMCs (not recorded which). CDR3 DNA: TGTGCCAGCAGCTCCCGGACAGGGTTCCCCAAAAACATTCAGTACTTC. The encoded protein is CASSSRTGFPKNIQYF.